These 7 T cell receptor beta chains were sequenced from one sample in a study of regulatory T cells in long-lasting Graves disease. Both iRepertoire HTBI primers and Arm-PCR of CDR3 regions were used to build the TCR beta libraries. TCRdb ran MiXCR on the multiplex PCR reads and lists one entry per CDR3 protein. The sample holds approximately 400,000 distinct CDR3 sequences; more than 13% are singletons and the top ten take roughly a sixth. Time point specified: newly diagnosed GD, antithyroid drugs for less than 3 months. PBMC-derived RNA was used for the TCR library. The same data also went into a second study, on T cells in Graves' hyperthyroidism and ophthalmopathy.

The sequences come from peripheral blood mononuclear cells (PBMCs), collected at new diagnosis, from a patient treated with antithyroid drugs. The receptors were sampled from a woman in her twenties or thirties with Graves disease.

In this sample, this clonotype turned up many times. This chain uses TRBV7-9 with TRBJ2-1, with no clear D. The CDR3 is 15 amino acids. The V gene's germline CDR1 is SEHNR and CDR2 FQNEAQ (reference sequence). Deletions cut 6 bases from V and 9 bases from J, with 21 bases between. The CDR3 DNA reads TGTGCCAGCAGTTCCCGGGTCGGGCAGAACCGTGAGCAGTTCTTC. Translation gives CASSSRVGQNREQFF.

J is TRBJ2-7 and V is TRBV5-5; D may correspond to TRBD1 or TRBD2 (5 bases each). Germline V gives CDR1 SGHKS, CDR2 YYEKEE (reference sequence). V was clipped by 4 bases and J by 4 bases, with 18 bases between them. CDR3 length: 15 amino acids. This CDR3 reads CASSVRVEVPYEQYF. The CDR3 DNA reads as TGTGCCAGCAGCGTCAGGGTGGAGGTCCCATACGAGCAGTACTTC.

V usage is TRBV5-1 and J usage is TRBJ2-2; the D gene is possibly TRBD1 (5 bases). In germline, CDR1 is SGHRS, CDR2 YFSETQ. Between the trimmed V and J ends, which lost 6 bases and 6 bases, there was a span of 18 bases. The CDR3 sequence is 15 residues long. The CDR3 sequence: CASKGVAVGAGELFF. CDR3 DNA: TGCGCCAGCAAAGGGGTCGCAGTAGGAGCCGGGGAGCTGTTTTTT.

The chain is built from TRBV2 and TRBJ2-3, with a tentative D call TRBD2 (6 bases). Looked up from germline, CDR1 is SNHLY and CDR2 is FYNNEI. The CDR3 consists of 13 residues. V was cut by 10 bases and J by 2 bases, with 13 bases left in between. The CDR3 nucleotides are TGTGCCACCATAGCGGCTGCCACAGATACGCAGTATTTT. This encodes CATIAAATDTQYF.

This clonotype was found a few times. The chain uses TRBV5-1 and TRBJ2-1, with TRBD2 identical over 9 bases. CDR1 is SGHRS and CDR2 is YFSETQ in the germline V gene. After removal of 3 bases from V and 4 bases from J, the junction contained 11 bases not matched to a gene. This CDR3 is 17 amino acids long. CDR3 protein: CASSSLGASGTYNEQFF. CDR3 DNA: TGCGCCAGCAGCTCCTTGGGGGCTAGCGGGACATACAATGAGCAGTTCTTC.

This clonotype was counted ten times or more. The genes are TRBV7-2 and TRBJ2-3, with 12 bases identical to TRBD2. CDR3 length: 15 amino acids. The germline CDR1 and CDR2 sequences are SGHTA and FQGNSA. With 1 base clipped from V and 7 bases from J, the junction kept 3 bases outside the gene matches. The CDR3 DNA reads as TGTGCCAGCAGCTTAGGACTAGCGGGAGTAAATACGCAGTATTTT. Protein: CASSLGLAGVNTQYF.

This clonotype was detected ten times or more. This chain links TRBV7-8 with TRBJ2-3; no clear D gene. Germline lookup yields CDR1 SGHVS and CDR2 FQNEAQ. The CDR3 contains 14 residues. V shed 1 base and J shed 6 bases, with 11 bases lying between them. The CDR3 spells CASSLGARWDTQYF. DNA for the CDR3: TGTGCCAGCAGCTTAGGCGCTAGGTGGGATACGCAGTATTTT. Complete variable domain (other parts from reference TRBV7-8 and TRBJ2-3): GAGVSQSPRYKVAKRGQDVALRCDPISGHVSLFWYQQALGQGPEFLTYFQNEAQLDKSGLPSDRFFAERPEGSVSTLKIQRTQQEDSAVYLCASSLGARWDTQYFGPGTRLTVL.